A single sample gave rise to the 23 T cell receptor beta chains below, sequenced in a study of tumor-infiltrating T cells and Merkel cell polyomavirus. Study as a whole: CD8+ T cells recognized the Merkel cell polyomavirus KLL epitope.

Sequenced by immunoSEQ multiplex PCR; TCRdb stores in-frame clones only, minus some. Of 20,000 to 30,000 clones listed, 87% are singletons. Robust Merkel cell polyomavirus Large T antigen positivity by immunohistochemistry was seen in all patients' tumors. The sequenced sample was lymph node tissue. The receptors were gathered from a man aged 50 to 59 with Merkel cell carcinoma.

The CDR3 protein is CASSPRGMGNTEAFF. DNA of the CDR3: TGTGCCAGCAGCCCTCGGGGGATGGGGAACACTGAAGCTTTCTTT. The chain recombines TRBV9 with TRBJ1-1; tentative D call: TRBD1 (5 bases). The germline gives CDR1 SGDLS, CDR2 YYNGEE. V was pared by 4 bases and J by 1 base, with 14 bases between. The CDR3 contains 15 residues.

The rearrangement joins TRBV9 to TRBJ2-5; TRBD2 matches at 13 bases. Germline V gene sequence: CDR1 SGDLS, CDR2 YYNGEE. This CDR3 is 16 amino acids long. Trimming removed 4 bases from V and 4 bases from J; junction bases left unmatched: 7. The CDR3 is CASSRGTSGAGETQYF. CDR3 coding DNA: TGTGCCAGCAGCCGCGGGACTAGCGGGGCCGGAGAGACCCAGTACTTC.

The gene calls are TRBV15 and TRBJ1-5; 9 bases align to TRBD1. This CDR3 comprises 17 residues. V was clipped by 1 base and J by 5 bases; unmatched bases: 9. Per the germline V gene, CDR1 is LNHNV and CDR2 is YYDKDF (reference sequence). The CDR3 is CATSRGPPGQGHQPQHF. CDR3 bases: TGTGCCACCAGCAGAGGCCCCCCGGGACAGGGTCATCAGCCCCAGCATTTT.

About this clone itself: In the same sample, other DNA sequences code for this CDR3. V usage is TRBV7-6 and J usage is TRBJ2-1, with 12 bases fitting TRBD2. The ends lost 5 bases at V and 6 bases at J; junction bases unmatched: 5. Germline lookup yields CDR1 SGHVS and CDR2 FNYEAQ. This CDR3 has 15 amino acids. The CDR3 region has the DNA TGTGCCAGCAGCCCTAGCGGGGGGGCCTTCAATGAGCAGTTCTTC. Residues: CASSPSGGAFNEQFF.

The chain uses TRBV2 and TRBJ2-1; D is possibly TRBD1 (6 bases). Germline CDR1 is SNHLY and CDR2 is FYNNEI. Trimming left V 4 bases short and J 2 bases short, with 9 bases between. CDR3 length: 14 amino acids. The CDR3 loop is CASSVGQAYNEQFF. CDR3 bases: TGTGCCAGCAGTGTGGGACAAGCCTACAATGAGCAGTTCTTC.

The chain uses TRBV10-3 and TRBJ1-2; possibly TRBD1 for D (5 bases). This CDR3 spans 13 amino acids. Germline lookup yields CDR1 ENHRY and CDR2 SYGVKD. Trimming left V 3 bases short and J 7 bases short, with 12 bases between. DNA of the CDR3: TGTGCCATCAGTGATATCCAGGGAGGTGGCTACACCTTC. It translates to CAISDIQGGGYTF.

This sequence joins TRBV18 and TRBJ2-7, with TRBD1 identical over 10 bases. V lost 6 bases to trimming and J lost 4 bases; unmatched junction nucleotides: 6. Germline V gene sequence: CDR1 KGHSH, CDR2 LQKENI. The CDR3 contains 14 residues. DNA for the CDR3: TGTGCCAGCTCGCCGGGACAGGGGATTTACGAGCAGTACTTC. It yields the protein CASSPGQGIYEQYF.

The DNA of the CDR3 is TGTGCCTGGACCCGAAAGGACGGATTAGGGGACTACGAGCAGTACTTC. It encodes CAWTRKDGLGDYEQYF. The gene calls are TRBV30 and TRBJ2-7; possibly TRBD1 for D (5 bases). This CDR3 region has 16 residues. The germline V and J ends were trimmed by 4 bases and 3 bases, with 22 bases remaining between them. Germline V gene lookup returns CDR1 GTSNPN and CDR2 SVGIG (reference sequence).

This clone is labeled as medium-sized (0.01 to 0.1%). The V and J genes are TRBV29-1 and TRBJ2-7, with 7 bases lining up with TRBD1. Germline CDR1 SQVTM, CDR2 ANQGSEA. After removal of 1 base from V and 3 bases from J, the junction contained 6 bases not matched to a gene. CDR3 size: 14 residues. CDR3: CSVEAGQNLYEQYF. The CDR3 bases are TGCAGCGTTGAAGCGGGACAGAACCTCTACGAGCAGTACTTC.

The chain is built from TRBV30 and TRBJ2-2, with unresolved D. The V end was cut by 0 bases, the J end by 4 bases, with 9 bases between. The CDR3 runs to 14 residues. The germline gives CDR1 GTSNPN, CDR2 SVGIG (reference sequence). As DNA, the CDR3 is TGTGCCTGGAGTGTAATAACAGTCACCGGGGAGCTGTTTTTT. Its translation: CAWSVITVTGELFF.

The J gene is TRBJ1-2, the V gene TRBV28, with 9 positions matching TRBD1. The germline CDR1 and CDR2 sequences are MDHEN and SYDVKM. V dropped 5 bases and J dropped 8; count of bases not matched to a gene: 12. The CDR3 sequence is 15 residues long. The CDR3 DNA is TGTGCCAGCAGTCAACCGGGACAGGGCGTGAGGGGCTACACCTTC. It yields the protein CASSQPGQGVRGYTF.

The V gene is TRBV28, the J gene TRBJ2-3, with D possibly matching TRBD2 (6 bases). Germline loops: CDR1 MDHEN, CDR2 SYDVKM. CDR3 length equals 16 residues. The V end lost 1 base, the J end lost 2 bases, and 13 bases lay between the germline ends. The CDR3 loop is CASSLSGAGSTDTQYF. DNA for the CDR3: TGTGCCAGCAGTTTATCTGGCGCGGGATCCACAGATACGCAGTATTTT.

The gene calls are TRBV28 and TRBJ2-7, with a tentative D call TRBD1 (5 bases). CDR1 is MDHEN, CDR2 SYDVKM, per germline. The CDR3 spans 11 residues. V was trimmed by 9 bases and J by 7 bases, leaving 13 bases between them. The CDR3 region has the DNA TGTGCCAGTCTTTGGGGCGAGGAGCAGTACTTC. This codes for CASLWGEEQYF.

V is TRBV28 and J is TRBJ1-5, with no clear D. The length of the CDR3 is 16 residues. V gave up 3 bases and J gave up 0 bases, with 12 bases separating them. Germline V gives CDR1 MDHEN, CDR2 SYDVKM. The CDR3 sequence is CASSFPISNSNQPQHF. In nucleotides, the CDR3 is TGTGCCAGCAGTTTCCCTATCTCGAATAGCAATCAGCCCCAGCATTTT.

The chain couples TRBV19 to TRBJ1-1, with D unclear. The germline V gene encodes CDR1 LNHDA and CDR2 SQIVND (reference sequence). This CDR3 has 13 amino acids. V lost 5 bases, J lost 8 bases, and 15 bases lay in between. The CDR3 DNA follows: TGTGCCAGTAGTGCCCCCCTGGGAGCAGAAGCTTTCTTT. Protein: CASSAPLGAEAFF.

CDR3 region: CASSSSYTDTQYF. The CDR3 coding sequence is TGTGCCAGCAGCTCCTCGTACACAGATACGCAGTATTTT. The chain couples TRBV7-2 to TRBJ2-3; no clear D. This CDR3 is built from 13 residues. V was clipped by 4 bases and J by 2 bases, with 7 bases between them. Germline V CDR1 and CDR2: SGHTA, FQGNSA.

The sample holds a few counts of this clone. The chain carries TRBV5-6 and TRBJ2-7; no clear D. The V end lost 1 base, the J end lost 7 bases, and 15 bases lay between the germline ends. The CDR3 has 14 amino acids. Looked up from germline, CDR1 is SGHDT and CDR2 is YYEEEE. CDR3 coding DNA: TGTGCCAGCAGCTTGACCGGGTTAGAGAGGGAGCAGTACTTC. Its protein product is CASSLTGLEREQYF.

CDR3 bases: TGCGCCAGCAGCTGGGCCGAGGAGACCCAGTACTTC. Amino acids: CASSWAEETQYF. The J gene is TRBJ2-5, the V gene TRBV5-1; D gene uncertain. The CDR3 is 12 residues long. Germline CDR1 reads SGHRS; CDR2 reads YFSETQ. Trimming left V 3 bases short and J 5 bases short, with 8 bases between.

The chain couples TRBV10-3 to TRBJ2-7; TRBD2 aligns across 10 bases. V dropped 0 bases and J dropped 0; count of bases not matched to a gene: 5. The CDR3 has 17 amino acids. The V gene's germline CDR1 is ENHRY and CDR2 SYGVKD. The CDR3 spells CAISESASGSLSYEQYF. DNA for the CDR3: TGTGCCATCAGTGAGTCGGCTAGCGGGAGTCTCTCCTACGAGCAGTACTTC.

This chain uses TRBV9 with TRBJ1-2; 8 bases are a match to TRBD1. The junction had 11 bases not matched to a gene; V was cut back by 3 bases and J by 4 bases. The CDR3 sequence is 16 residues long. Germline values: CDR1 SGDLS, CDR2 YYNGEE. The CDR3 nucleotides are TGTGCCAGCAGCGCCACCGGGACAGGTGGTCCCTATGGCTACACCTTC. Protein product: CASSATGTGGPYGYTF.

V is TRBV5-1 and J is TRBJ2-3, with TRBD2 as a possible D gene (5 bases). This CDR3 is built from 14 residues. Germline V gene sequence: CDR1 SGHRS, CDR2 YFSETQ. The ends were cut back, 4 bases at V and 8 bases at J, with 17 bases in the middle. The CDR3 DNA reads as TGCGCCAGCAGCCAACTAGATTCACAGAGTACGCAGTATTTT. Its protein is CASSQLDSQSTQYF.

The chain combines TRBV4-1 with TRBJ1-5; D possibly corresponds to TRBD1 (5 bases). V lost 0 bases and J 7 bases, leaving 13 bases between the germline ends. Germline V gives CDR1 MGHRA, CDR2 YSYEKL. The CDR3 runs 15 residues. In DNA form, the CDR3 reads TGCGCCAGCAGCCAAGATTGGCAGGGCGGCCAGCCCCAGCATTTT. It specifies CASSQDWQGGQPQHF.

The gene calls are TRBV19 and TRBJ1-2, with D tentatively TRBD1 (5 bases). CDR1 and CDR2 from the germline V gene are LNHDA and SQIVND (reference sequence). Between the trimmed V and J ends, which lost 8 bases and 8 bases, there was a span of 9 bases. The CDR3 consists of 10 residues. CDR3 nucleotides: TGTGCCAGTTGGAAGGGGGGCTACACCTTC. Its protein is CASWKGGYTF.